Presented here are 10 T cell receptor beta chains from one specimen sequenced in a study of CD8+CD57+ T cells in acquired aplastic anemia. Before being chosen for sequencing, patients had shown CD8+CD57+ cell expansion by flow cytometry. Template material for TCR beta VDJ and CDR3 profiling consisted of genomic DNA. TCRdb fed the reads into MiXCR, producing one record per CDR3 protein. The sample has some 200,000 distinct CDR3 sequences, 60% to 80% seen once; the top ten hold about 60%. Sequencing used sorted CD4+, CD8+, or CD8+CD57+ T cells (not recorded which) from PBMCs. The receptors here all came from a human donor with aplastic anemia.

The chain combines TRBV2 with TRBJ2-2; D remains unclear. The CDR3 loop spans 11 amino acids. Trimming removed 11 bases from V and 6 bases from J, with 10 bases in between. Germline lookup yields CDR1 SNHLY and CDR2 FYNNEI. The CDR3 loop is CAQLGSGELFF. CDR3 nucleotide sequence: TGTGCCCAGCTGGGGTCCGGGGAGCTGTTTTTT.

This clonotype was counted many times. The genes are TRBV9 and TRBJ1-3, with TRBD1 as a possible D gene (5 bases). The CDR3 is 15 amino acids. Trimming left V 7 bases short and J 4 bases short, with 18 bases between. Per germline, CDR1 SGDLS and CDR2 YYNGEE. The CDR3 is CASSPGGRGGNTIYF. DNA for the CDR3: TGTGCCAGCTCCCCGGGGGGGAGAGGCGGAAACACCATATATTTT.

The CDR3 nucleotides are TGTGCCAGCAGCTATGGACAGGGGGCGAGGCAGTACTTC. This gives the protein CASSYGQGARQYF. V and J are TRBV7-2 and TRBJ2-7; the match to TRBD1 covers 11 bases. Trimming cost V 4 bases and J 9 bases; bases outside gene matches: 5. There are 13 residues in the CDR3. Germline V gives CDR1 SGHTA, CDR2 FQGNSA.

The CDR3 region is CASSLRDGLWGYTF. CDR3 nucleotide sequence: TGTGCCAGTAGTCTTAGGGACGGCCTCTGGGGCTACACCTTC. The rearrangement links TRBV19 to TRBJ1-2, with TRBD1 as a possible D gene (5 bases). This CDR3 contains 14 residues. The V and J ends lost 5 bases and 8 bases respectively, with 18 bases between them. Germline lookup yields CDR1 LNHDA and CDR2 SQIVND (reference sequence). Combining the CDR3 with reference TRBV19 and TRBJ1-2 gives the whole variable domain DGGITQSPKYLFRKEGQNVTLSCEQNLNHDAMYWYRQDPGQGLRLIYYSQIVNDFQKGDIAEGYSVSREKKESFPLTVTSAQKNPTAFYLCASSLRDGLWGYTFGSGTRLTVV.

As to this clonotype: The CDR3 ends on some other residue instead of the conserved phenylalanine or tryptophan, so this is likely a read error. This rearrangement joins TRBV12-3 or TRBV12-4 to TRBJ1-1; 7 positions match TRBD1. The CDR3 covers 14 residues. V dropped 3 bases and J dropped 6; count of bases not matched to a gene: 7. The CDR3 DNA reads TGTGCCAGCAGTTTCTACGACAGGGAACCTGAAGCTTTCCTT. It translates to CASSFYDREPEAFL.

The CDR3 sequence is CASSLGGSEKLFF. Here the CDR3 DNA reads TGTGCCAGCAGCTTAGGTGGGAGTGAAAAACTGTTTTTT. J is TRBJ1-4 and V is TRBV7-6; no reliable D call. This CDR3 region has 13 residues. Trimming stripped 1 base from V and 7 bases from J, with 7 bases between. Per the germline V gene, CDR1 is SGHVS and CDR2 is FNYEAQ.

This sequence joins TRBV19 and TRBJ2-1, with D perhaps matching TRBD1 or TRBD2 (5 bases each). The CDR3 loop spans 15 amino acids. V lost 3 bases to trimming and J lost 1 base, with 10 bases between them. Per germline, CDR1 LNHDA and CDR2 SQIVND (reference sequence). CDR3 region: CASSMGRESYNEQFF. As DNA, the CDR3 is TGTGCCAGTAGTATGGGCAGGGAGTCCTACAATGAGCAGTTCTTC.

The V and J genes are TRBV7-9 and TRBJ2-3; D uncertain. Germline CDR1 SEHNR, CDR2 FQNEAQ (reference sequence). Trimming shortened V by 2 bases and J by 4 bases, and 4 bases separated the two germline ends. CDR3 length equals 12 residues. The CDR3 region is CASSLQPDTQYF. The DNA of the CDR3 is TGTGCCAGCAGCTTACAACCAGATACGCAGTATTTT.

A remark on this clonotype: One junction end does not reproduce the germline sequence, and a read error may be involved. V is TRBV7-9 and J is TRBJ2-7; 8 bases agree with TRBD2. The CDR3 covers 14 residues. The germline V gene has CDR1 SEHNR and CDR2 FQNEAQ (reference sequence). The CDR3 DNA is TGTGCCAGCACCTTATCAGCGGGGGTCTACGAGCAGTACTTC. It codes for CASTLSAGVYEQYF.

This clonotype was counted once. V gene TRBV5-1 combines with J gene TRBJ1-1; D remains unclear. V shed 5 bases and J shed 1 base, with 6 bases lying between them. This CDR3 spans 12 amino acids. CDR1 and CDR2 from the germline V gene are SGHRS and YFSETQ. CDR3 bases: TGCGCCAGCAGTTTGCGGAACACTGAAGCTTTCTTT. Encoded protein: CASSLRNTEAFF.